The 10 T cell receptor beta chains below come from one sample, sequenced in a study of Graves' ophthalmopathy and Graves' hyperthyroidism. The study amplified TCR beta CDR3 regions using RNA transcripts. RT-PCR with HTBI primers came first, then second-round multiplex PCR. TCRdb independently ran MiXCR on the multiplex PCR reads; one entry per CDR3 protein. Among some 400,000 distinct CDR3 sequences listed, around 19% were seen once. Material: peripheral blood. The receptors were gathered from a woman under 30 with Graves' ophthalmopathy.

This clonotype appeared many times. This chain connects TRBV5-1 to TRBJ1-1; D gene unclear. The CDR3 is 13 residues long. Germline V gene sequence: CDR1 SGHRS, CDR2 YFSETQ. Trimming removed 0 bases from V and 6 bases from J, with 9 bases in between. CDR3 residues: CASSLEGTAEAFF. In DNA form, the CDR3 reads TGCGCCAGCAGCTTGGAAGGAACAGCTGAAGCTTTCTTT.

This clonotype was seen many times. The genes are TRBV5-1 and TRBJ1-1, with a tentative D call TRBD1 (6 bases). The V and J ends lost 0 bases and 6 bases respectively, with 15 bases between them. In germline, CDR1 is SGHRS, CDR2 YFSETQ. The CDR3 sequence is 15 residues long. This chain's CDR3 is CASSLAAGAGAEAFF. DNA for the CDR3: TGCGCCAGCAGCTTGGCTGCGGGGGCTGGCGCTGAAGCTTTCTTT.

This clonotype was seen ten or more times. This CDR3 is CASSTGQGNQPQHF. Written as DNA, the CDR3 is TGTGCCAGCAGTACCGGACAGGGCAATCAGCCCCAGCATTTT. This sequence joins TRBV12-3 or TRBV12-4 and TRBJ1-5, with TRBD1 matching 7 bases. The CDR3 spans 14 residues. V was pared by 5 bases and J by 2 bases, with 3 bases of the junction left unmatched.

In its sample, this clonotype was seen many times. At one end the junction does not follow the germline gene, possibly because of a read error. This rearrangement joins TRBV6-5 to TRBJ2-3; 9 bases map to TRBD1. CDR1 and CDR2 from the germline V gene are MNHEY and SVGAGI. There are 16 residues in the CDR3. The CDR3 DNA is TGTGCCGGCAGTTATGGCTCCGACAGGGGGGTAGATACGCAGTATTTT. Translating it yields CAGSYGSDRGVDTQYF.

This clonotype was counted many times. The chain employs TRBV6-2 or TRBV6-3 and TRBJ2-7, with TRBD2 matching over 14 bases. The CDR3 consists of 16 residues. Unmatched junction bases numbered 7, after V lost 6 bases and J lost 3 bases. Germline CDR1 MNHEY, CDR2 SVGEGT. The chain's CDR3 is CASRLTGTSGSYEQYF. For the CDR3, the DNA is TGTGCCAGCAGACTTACCGGGACTAGCGGGAGCTACGAGCAGTACTTC.

This clonotype showed up many times. The chain couples TRBV13 to TRBJ2-4, with D unresolved. CDR1 PRHDT and CDR2 FYEKMQ come from the germline V gene (reference sequence). CDR3 size: 12 residues. Trimming pared 0 bases from V and 7 bases from J, leaving 4 bases between. The DNA for the CDR3 is TGTGCCAGCAGCTTAGGCGGTAACATTCAGTACTTC. It specifies CASSLGGNIQYF.

This clonotype has a count of ten or more. A much larger clone is a single base away; this may be a read error. This chain connects TRBV28 to TRBJ2-5, with D hard to call. The V end lost 8 bases, the J end lost 4 bases, and 8 bases lay between the germline ends. Germline-derived CDR1 and CDR2 are MDHEN and SYDVKM. The CDR3 loop spans 11 amino acids. CDR3 loop: CASVQRETQYF. CDR3 bases: TGTGCCAGCGTCCAACGAGAGACCCAGTACTTC. Together with reference TRBV28 and TRBJ2-5, the CDR3 gives the full variable domain: DVKVTQSSRYLVKRTGEKVFLECVQDMDHENMFWYRQDPGLGLRLIYFSYDVKMKEKGDIPEGYSVSREKKERFSLILESASTNQTSMYLCASVQRETQYFGPGTRLLVL.

Many counts were recorded for this clonotype. This rearrangement joins TRBV3-1 to TRBJ2-7, with a weak D call TRBD2 (5 bases). V lost 1 base to trimming and J lost 0 bases, with 10 bases between them. Germline CDR1 is LGHDT and CDR2 is YNNKEL (reference sequence). This CDR3 region has 15 residues. The CDR3 region has the DNA TGTGCCAGCAGCCAAGGGACTCCCAGCTCCTACGAGCAGTACTTC. Translation: CASSQGTPSSYEQYF.

V gene TRBV5-1 combines with J gene TRBJ2-7, with 10 bases lining up with TRBD2. In germline, CDR1 is SGHRS, CDR2 YFSETQ. V lost 1 base to trimming and J lost 5 bases; unmatched junction nucleotides: 12. The CDR3 contains 17 residues. In nucleotides, the CDR3 is TGCGCCAGCAGCTTGTATAGGGCTAGCGGGAGCCCCCACGAGCAGTACTTC. Translated, it gives CASSLYRASGSPHEQYF.

In this sample, this clonotype turned up a few times. V usage is TRBV5-6 and J usage is TRBJ2-4; D unclear. V lost 0 bases and J lost 6, with 13 bases in between. The CDR3 is made up of 15 amino acids. Germline CDR1 is SGHDT and CDR2 is YYEEEE. The DNA for the CDR3 is TGTGCCAGCAGCTTGGGTCTAACCTGGGGAAACATTCAGTACTTC. Translated, it gives CASSLGLTWGNIQYF.